The 9 T cell receptor beta chains reported below all come from one sample, sequenced in a study of Ad26.COV2.S vaccination and SARS-CoV-2 variants. As for treatment: some 20 received Ad26.COV2.S at low or high dose, single or two shots; a few received placebo; per-sample allocation not given. The investigators took samples on day 63 after the first vaccine or placebo injection. Clones were sequenced by immunoSEQ multiplex PCR, and TCRdb holds only the in-frame ones, with some missing. The table lists fewer than 600,000 clones, approximately 90% of them singletons, with more than 1.5% in the top ten. Here the sequenced sample was peripheral blood, taken in a trial of Ad26.COV2.S vaccine versus placebo. Every receptor here comes from a person between 18 and 65 years old who received the Ad26.COV2.S COVID-19 vaccine or a placebo.

This CDR3 is CATIISNTGELFF. The CDR3 DNA reads TGTGCCACTATCATTTCGAACACCGGGGAGCTGTTTTTT. The genes are TRBV28 and TRBJ2-2; no definite D call. Trimming pared 10 bases from V and 0 bases from J, leaving 9 bases between. Per germline, CDR1 MDHEN and CDR2 SYDVKM. This CDR3 spans 13 amino acids.

This chain uses TRBV28 with TRBJ1-2, with 7 nucleotides matching TRBD1. The CDR3 covers 13 residues. Germline CDR1 MDHEN, CDR2 SYDVKM. The V and J ends lost 4 bases and 9 bases, in that order; junction bases with no gene match: 8. The CDR3 loop is CASSSGQQGSYTF. CDR3 nucleotides: TGTGCCAGCAGTTCAGGACAACAGGGGAGCTACACCTTC.

The chain links TRBV6-4 to TRBJ2-2; D is possibly TRBD2 (6 bases). CDR3 length equals 18 residues. Germline CDR1 is MRHNA and CDR2 is SNTAGT. Trimming cost V 0 bases and J 5 bases, with 19 bases left between them. The DNA of the CDR3 is TGTGCCAGCAGTGACTCGAAACGCGGGGCGAGGGATACCGGGGAGCTGTTTTTT. Protein: CASSDSKRGARDTGELFF.

The chain couples TRBV5-1 to TRBJ1-1, with D unclear. The CDR3 covers 12 residues. Trimming pared 4 bases from V and 3 bases from J, leaving 7 bases between. Germline-derived CDR1 and CDR2 are SGHRS and YFSETQ. In nucleotides, the CDR3 is TGCGCCAGCAGCATAACAGACACTGAAGCTTTCTTT. It specifies CASSITDTEAFF.

The rearrangement joins TRBV6-5 to TRBJ1-1; D uncertain. The CDR3 is made up of 15 amino acids. Germline values: CDR1 MNHEY, CDR2 SVGAGI. Trimming took 0 bases from V and 1 from J, leaving 9 bases between them. The CDR3 region has the DNA TGTGCCAGCAGTTACTCGATGGAGGGGAACACTGAAGCTTTCTTT. Residues: CASSYSMEGNTEAFF.

The J gene is TRBJ2-7, the V gene TRBV4-1; no clear D. V was pared by 0 bases and J by 3 bases, with 21 bases between. The CDR3 contains 18 residues. Per germline, CDR1 MGHRA and CDR2 YSYEKL. The DNA of the CDR3 is TGCGCCAGCAGCCAAGAATCAGGAAGACTGAGGCCCGACTACGAGCAGTACTTC. It yields the protein CASSQESGRLRPDYEQYF.

The chain couples TRBV27 to TRBJ2-5; the D gene is possibly TRBD1 (6 bases). Germline values: CDR1 MNHEY, CDR2 SMNVEV (reference sequence). The CDR3 runs to 13 residues. The V and J ends lost 4 bases and 4 bases respectively, with 10 bases between them. The CDR3 sequence: CASSSDSRETQYF. CDR3 in DNA: TGTGCCAGCAGTTCGGACAGTCGAGAGACCCAGTACTTC.

V is TRBV24-1 and J is TRBJ2-5; D is possibly TRBD2 (6 bases). The V and J ends lost 6 bases and 5 bases respectively, with 18 bases between them. The CDR3 consists of 15 residues. Germline assignment: CDR1 KGHDR and CDR2 SFDVKD. The CDR3 loop is CATSSGGTLGETQYF. CDR3 DNA: TGTGCCACCAGTTCTGGCGGGACTCTGGGGGAGACCCAGTACTTC.

The rearrangement joins TRBV30 to TRBJ2-2; D call uncertain. This CDR3 has 13 amino acids. Germline V gives CDR1 GTSNPN, CDR2 SVGIG (reference sequence). Between the trimmed V and J ends, which lost 3 bases and 6 bases, there was a span of 11 bases. CDR3 residues: CAWSRSGAGELFF. CDR3 DNA sequence: TGTGCCTGGAGCCGGTCTGGGGCCGGGGAGCTGTTTTTT.